This T cell receptor beta chain stems from a study of tumor-infiltrating lymphocytes in primary liver carcinoma. About the research overall: Surgical resection was the treatment these patients received for primary liver carcinoma. General study results and limits: Tumor samples exhibited a significantly greater top-250-clone fraction than blood samples (p = 0.039).

V shed 5 bases and J shed 10 bases, with 17 bases lying between them. CDR1 and CDR2 (germline): MDHEN, SYDVKM. This CDR3 contains 13 residues. This clonotype was detected a few times. Its antigen is unknown. TCR beta cDNA was made from 400 to 500 ng total RNA with a constant-region primer. Libraries for TCR beta were built through three nested multiplex PCR rounds, which together made up a slightly modified ARM-PCR procedure. The opening two PCR rounds, about 11 cycles each, paired TRBV1-TRBV30 forward primers with a C-beta reverse primer. TCRdb re-called the multiplex PCR reads with MiXCR, one entry per CDR3 protein. The data hold about 210,000 distinct CDR3 sequences, with less than 75% observed a single time. Unsorted whole blood yielded the blood RNA, and germline DNA was also extracted.

The material sequenced was peripheral blood. The receptor's source is a woman in her fifties or sixties with primary liver carcinoma and hepatitis B virus infection. The chain has TRBV28 and TRBJ1-1; no clear D gene. The DNA of the CDR3 is TGTGCCAGCAGTGTATTCGGGGAGGTTGGAGCTTTCTTT. It specifies CASSVFGEVGAFF.